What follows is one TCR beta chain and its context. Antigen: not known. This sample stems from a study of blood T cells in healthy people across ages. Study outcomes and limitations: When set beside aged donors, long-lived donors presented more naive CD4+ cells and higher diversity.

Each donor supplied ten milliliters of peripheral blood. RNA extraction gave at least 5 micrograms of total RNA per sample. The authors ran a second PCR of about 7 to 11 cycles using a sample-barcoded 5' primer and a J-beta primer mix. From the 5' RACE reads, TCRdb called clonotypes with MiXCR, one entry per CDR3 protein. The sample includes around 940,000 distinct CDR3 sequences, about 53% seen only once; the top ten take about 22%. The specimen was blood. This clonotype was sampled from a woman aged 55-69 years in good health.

The CDR3 region is CASSLRTGGLGEQYF. The CDR3 bases are TGTGCCAGCAGTTTGAGGACAGGGGGCTTAGGTGAGCAGTACTTC. The chain has TRBV6-5 and TRBJ2-7; TRBD1 aligns across 11 bases. The CDR3 is 15 residues long. The V gene end was trimmed by 4 bases and the J gene end by 7 bases; junction bases not matched to a gene: 9. Germline CDR1 is MNHEY and CDR2 is SVGAGI.